This T cell receptor beta chain was identified during a study of liver allograft versus peripheral blood T cells. Study-level background: T cell receptor repertoires in transplanted livers were compared with those in recipients' peripheral blood. Study outcomes and limitations: Within liver allografts, T cell receptor repertoires were reportedly different from those in peripheral blood.

The germline V gene has CDR1 SQVTM and CDR2 ANQGSEA. The CDR3 totals 12 residues. V dropped 0 bases and J dropped 4 bases, with 6 bases sitting between them. This clonotype is deemed medium-sized. Its specificity is unknown. Via MiXCR, TCRdb re-called the reads, giving one row per CDR3 protein. Of 2,100 or so distinct CDR3 sequences in the sample, 18% were seen once. The clonotype was recovered from a human patient who had a liver transplant. A share of the T cells may be of graft donor origin. The chain links TRBV29-1 to TRBJ1-2; D gene ambiguous. In DNA form, the CDR3 reads TGCAGCGTTGAAGAGCAGATCTATGGCTACACCTTC. It codes for CSVEEQIYGYTF.